This T cell receptor (beta chain) was sequenced during a study of CXCR3-negative and CXCR3-positive naive CD8 T cells. As for the study in general: Per library, roughly 1.6 +/- 0.3 million reads; some 140 million TRB reads overall.

Findings of the study overall: Memory, not naive, CXCR3-negative and CXCR3-positive cells differed in TRBV-TRBJ usage.

Note on this clonotype: Antigen specificity is unknown.

Germline CDR1 reads LGHNA; CDR2 reads YSLEER. The CDR3 has 20 residues. UMI labels and 5' RACE were used to prepare the TRB cDNA libraries. TCRdb reanalyzed the 5' RACE reads, giving one entry per CDR3 protein sequence and no DNA. The sample table sets out some 67,000 distinct CDR3 sequences. The TCR sequence derives from a human donor in good health. Some clones in this sample may be carry-over from other donors' samples. The chain combines TRBV4-3 with TRBJ2-1; TCRdb reports TRBD2, a call that lacks DNA to check it against. The sequencing input was naive CXCR3- CD8+ T cells from blood. Described subset: CD45RO-CCR7+CD27+CD95- naive CD8+ T cells lacking CXCR3 (TNR3-). CDR3 in amino acids: CASSLQVSGGYQSSYNEQFF.